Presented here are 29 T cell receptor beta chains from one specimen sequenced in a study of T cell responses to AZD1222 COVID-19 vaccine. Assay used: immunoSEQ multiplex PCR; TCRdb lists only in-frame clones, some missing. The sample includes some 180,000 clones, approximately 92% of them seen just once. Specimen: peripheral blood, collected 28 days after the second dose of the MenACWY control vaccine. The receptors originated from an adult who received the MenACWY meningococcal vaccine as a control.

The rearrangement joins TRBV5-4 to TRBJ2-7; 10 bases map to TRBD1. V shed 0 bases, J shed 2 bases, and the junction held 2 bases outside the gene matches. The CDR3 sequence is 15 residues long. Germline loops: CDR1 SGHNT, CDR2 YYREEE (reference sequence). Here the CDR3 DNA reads TGTGCCAGCAGCTTGGCCGGGACAGGGGCCTACGAGCAGTACTTC. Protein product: CASSLAGTGAYEQYF.

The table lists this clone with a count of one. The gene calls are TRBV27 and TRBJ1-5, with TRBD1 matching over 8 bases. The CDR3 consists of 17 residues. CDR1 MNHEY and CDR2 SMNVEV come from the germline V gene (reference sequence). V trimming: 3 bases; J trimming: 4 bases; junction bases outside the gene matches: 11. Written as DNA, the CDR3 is TGTGCCAGCAGTTTCACCCGGACAGGGTCCTTGAATCAGCCCCAGCATTTT. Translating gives CASSFTRTGSLNQPQHF.

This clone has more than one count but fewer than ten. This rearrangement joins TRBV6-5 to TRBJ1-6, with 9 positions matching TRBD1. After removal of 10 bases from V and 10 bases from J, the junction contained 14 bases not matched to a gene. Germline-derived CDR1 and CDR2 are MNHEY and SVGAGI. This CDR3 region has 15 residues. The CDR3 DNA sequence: TGTGCCACCCGCCCGATGGGACAGGGTGGGTCACCCCTCCACTTT. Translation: CATRPMGQGGSPLHF.

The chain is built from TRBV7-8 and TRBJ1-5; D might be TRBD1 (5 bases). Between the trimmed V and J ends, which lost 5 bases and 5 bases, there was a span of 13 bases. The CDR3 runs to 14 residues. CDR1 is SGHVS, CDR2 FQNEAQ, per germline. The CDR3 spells CASSHYRGDQPQHF. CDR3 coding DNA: TGTGCCAGCAGCCACTACAGAGGGGATCAGCCCCAGCATTTT.

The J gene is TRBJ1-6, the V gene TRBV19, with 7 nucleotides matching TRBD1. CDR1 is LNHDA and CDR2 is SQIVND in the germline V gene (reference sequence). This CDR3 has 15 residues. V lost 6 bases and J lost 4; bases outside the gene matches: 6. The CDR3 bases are TGTGCCAGTAGCCGGCAGGGGGGGTATAATTCACCCCTCCACTTT. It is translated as CASSRQGGYNSPLHF.

The CDR3 reads CASSLGSGGSDEQFF. The CDR3 DNA follows: TGCGCCAGCAGCTTGGGGAGCGGGGGGTCCGATGAGCAGTTCTTC. The chain joins TRBV5-1 to TRBJ2-1; 9 nucleotides line up with TRBD2. The CDR3 spans 15 residues. Germline V lookup: CDR1 SGHRS, CDR2 YFSETQ. V gave up 0 bases and J gave up 8 bases; unmatched junction bases: 6.

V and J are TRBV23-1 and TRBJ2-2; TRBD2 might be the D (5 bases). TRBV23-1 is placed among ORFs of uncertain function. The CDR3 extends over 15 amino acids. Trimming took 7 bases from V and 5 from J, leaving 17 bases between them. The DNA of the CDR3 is TGCGCCAGCATTCCGGGGTCGGTTGGGACCGGGGAGCTGTTTTTT. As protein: CASIPGSVGTGELFF.

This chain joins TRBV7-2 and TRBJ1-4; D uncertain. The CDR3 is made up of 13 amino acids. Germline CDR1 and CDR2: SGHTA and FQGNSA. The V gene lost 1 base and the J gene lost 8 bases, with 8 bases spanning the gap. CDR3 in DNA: TGTGCCAGCAGCTTAGTAGTCCGAGAAAAACTGTTTTTT. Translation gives CASSLVVREKLFF.

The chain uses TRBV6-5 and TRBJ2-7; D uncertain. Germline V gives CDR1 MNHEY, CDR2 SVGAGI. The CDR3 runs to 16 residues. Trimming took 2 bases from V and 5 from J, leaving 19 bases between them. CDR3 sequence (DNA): TGTGCCAGCAGTTACATTCAAGCCCCTACTCCCCACGAGCAGTACTTC. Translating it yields CASSYIQAPTPHEQYF.

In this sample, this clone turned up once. This CDR3 is CASSLSGSANYGYTF. CDR3 nucleotide sequence: TGTGCCAGCAGCTTGTCTGGCTCAGCTAACTATGGCTACACCTTC. The chain joins TRBV5-5 to TRBJ1-2; unclear D gene. CDR3 size: 15 residues. Per the germline V gene, CDR1 is SGHKS and CDR2 is YYEKEE (reference sequence). Trimming took off 1 base at V and 0 bases at J, with 10 bases between the two ends.

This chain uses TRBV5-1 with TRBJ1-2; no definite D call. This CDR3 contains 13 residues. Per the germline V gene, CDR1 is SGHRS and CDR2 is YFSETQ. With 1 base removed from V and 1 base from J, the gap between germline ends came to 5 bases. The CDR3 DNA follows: TGCGCCAGCAGCTTGACAATTAACTATGGCTACACCTTC. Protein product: CASSLTINYGYTF.

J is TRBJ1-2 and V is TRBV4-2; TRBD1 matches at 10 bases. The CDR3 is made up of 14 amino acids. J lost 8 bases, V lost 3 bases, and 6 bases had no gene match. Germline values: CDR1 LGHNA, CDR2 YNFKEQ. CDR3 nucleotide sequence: TGTGCCAGCAGCCAGGGACAGGGGAGGTTGGGCTACACCTTC. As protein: CASSQGQGRLGYTF.

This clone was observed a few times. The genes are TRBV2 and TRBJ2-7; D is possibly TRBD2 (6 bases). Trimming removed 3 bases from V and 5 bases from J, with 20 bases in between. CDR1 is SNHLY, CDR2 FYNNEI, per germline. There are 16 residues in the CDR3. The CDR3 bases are TGTGCCAGCAGTGACCCCCCAGGTAGCGGAGACGACGAGCAGTACTTC. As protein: CASSDPPGSGDDEQYF.

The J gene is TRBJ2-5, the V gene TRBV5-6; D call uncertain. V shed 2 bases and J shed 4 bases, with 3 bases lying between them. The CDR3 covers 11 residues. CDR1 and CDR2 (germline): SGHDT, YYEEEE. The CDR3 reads CASSFSETQYF. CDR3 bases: TGTGCCAGCAGCTTTTCAGAGACCCAGTACTTC. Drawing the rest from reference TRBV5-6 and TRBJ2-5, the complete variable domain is DAGVTQSPTHLIKTRGQQVTLRCSPKSGHDTVSWYQQALGQGPQFIFQYYEEEERQRGNFPDRFSGHQFPNYSSELNVNALLLGDSALYLCASSFSETQYFGPGTRLLVL.

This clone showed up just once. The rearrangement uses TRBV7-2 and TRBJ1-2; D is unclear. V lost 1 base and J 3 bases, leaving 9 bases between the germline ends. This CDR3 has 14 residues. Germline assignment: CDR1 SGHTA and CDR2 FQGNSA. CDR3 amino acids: CASSLGGSDYGYTF. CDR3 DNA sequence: TGTGCCAGCAGCTTAGGGGGAAGTGACTATGGCTACACCTTC. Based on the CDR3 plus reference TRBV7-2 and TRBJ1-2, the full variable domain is GAGVSQSPSNKVTEKGKDVELRCDPISGHTALYWYRQSLGQGLEFLIYFQGNSAPDKSGLPSDRFSAERTGGSVSTLTIQRTQQEDSAVYLCASSLGGSDYGYTFGSGTRLTVV.

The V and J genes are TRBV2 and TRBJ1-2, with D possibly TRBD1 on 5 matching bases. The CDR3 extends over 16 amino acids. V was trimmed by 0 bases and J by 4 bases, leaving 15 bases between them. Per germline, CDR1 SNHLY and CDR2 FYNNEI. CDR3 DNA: TGTGCCAGCAGTGAAGCCCAGGGCTTTCGTCTCTATGGCTACACCTTC. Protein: CASSEAQGFRLYGYTF.

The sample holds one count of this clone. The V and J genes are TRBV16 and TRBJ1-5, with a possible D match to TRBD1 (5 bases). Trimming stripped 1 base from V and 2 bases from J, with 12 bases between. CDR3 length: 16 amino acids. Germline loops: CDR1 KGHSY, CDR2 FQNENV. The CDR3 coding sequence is TGTGCCAGCAGCCAATTAGAGAGGGGCCGCAATCAGCCCCAGCATTTT. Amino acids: CASSQLERGRNQPQHF.

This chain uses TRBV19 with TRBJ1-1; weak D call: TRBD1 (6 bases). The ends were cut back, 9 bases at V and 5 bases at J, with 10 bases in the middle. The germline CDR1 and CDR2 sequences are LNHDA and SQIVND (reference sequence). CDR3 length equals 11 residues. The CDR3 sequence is CASRGVTEAFF. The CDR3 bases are TGTGCCAGCAGGGGAGTGACTGAAGCTTTCTTT.

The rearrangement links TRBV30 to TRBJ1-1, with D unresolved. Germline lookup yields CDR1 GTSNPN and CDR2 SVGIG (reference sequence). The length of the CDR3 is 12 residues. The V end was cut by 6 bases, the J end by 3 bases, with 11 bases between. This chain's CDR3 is CACQRVDTEAFF. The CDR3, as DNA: TGTGCCTGTCAGAGGGTGGACACTGAAGCTTTCTTT.

The CDR3 DNA follows: TGCAGCGTTGAGGCTTGGAGCGAGCAGTACTTC. This sequence encodes CSVEAWSEQYF. The chain uses TRBV29-1 and TRBJ2-7; D gene ambiguous. The CDR3 loop spans 11 amino acids. V was shortened by 3 bases and J by 6 bases, with 9 bases between the two germline ends. Germline V gene sequence: CDR1 SQVTM, CDR2 ANQGSEA.

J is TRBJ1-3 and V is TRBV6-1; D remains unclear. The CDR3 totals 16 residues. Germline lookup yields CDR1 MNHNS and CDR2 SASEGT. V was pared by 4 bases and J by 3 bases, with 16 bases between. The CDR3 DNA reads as TGTGCCAGCAGTGCCGGCAGGCGGAACTTTGGAAACACCATATATTTT. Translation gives CASSAGRRNFGNTIYF.

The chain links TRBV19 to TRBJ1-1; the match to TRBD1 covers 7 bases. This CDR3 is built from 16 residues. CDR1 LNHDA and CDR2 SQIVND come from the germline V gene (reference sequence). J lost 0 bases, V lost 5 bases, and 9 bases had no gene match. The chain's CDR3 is CASSLGTVGVNTEAFF. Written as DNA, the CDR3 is TGTGCCAGTAGTCTCGGGACAGTTGGGGTGAACACTGAAGCTTTCTTT.

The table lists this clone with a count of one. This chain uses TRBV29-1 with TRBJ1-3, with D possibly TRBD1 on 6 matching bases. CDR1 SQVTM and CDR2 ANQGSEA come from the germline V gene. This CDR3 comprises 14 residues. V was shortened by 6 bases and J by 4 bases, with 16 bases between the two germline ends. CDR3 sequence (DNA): TGCAGCGTAGCCGGGACAATCCTCGGAAACACCATATATTTT. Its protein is CSVAGTILGNTIYF.

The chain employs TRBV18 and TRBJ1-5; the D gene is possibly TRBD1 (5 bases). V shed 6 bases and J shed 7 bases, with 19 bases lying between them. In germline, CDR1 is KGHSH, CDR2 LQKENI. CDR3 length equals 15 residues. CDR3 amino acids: CASSSLQGGDQPQHF. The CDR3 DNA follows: TGTGCCAGCTCTTCCCTCCAGGGAGGAGACCAGCCCCAGCATTTT.

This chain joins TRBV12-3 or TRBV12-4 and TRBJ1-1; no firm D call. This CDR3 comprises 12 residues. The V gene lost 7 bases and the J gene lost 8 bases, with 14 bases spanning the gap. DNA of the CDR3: TGTGCCAGCACCCCGGGAGGTGGGGAAGCTTTCTTT. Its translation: CASTPGGGEAFF.

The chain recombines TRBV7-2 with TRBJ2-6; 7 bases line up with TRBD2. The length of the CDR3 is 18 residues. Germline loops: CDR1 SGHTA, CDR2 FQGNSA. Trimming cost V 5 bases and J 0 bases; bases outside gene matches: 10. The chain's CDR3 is CASSRGGPRNSGANVLTF. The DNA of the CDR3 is TGTGCCAGCAGCCGCGGGGGACCCAGAAACTCTGGGGCCAACGTCCTGACTTTC. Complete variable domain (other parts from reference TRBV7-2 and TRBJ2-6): GAGVSQSPSNKVTEKGKDVELRCDPISGHTALYWYRQSLGQGLEFLIYFQGNSAPDKSGLPSDRFSAERTGGSVSTLTIQRTQQEDSAVYLCASSRGGPRNSGANVLTFGAGSRLTVL.

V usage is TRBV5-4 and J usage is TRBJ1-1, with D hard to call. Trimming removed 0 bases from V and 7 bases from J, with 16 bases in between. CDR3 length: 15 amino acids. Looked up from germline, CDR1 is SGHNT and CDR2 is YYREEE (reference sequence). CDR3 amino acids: CASSLGYSGGNEAFF. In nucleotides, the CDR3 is TGTGCCAGCAGCTTGGGTTACAGTGGAGGAAATGAAGCTTTCTTT.

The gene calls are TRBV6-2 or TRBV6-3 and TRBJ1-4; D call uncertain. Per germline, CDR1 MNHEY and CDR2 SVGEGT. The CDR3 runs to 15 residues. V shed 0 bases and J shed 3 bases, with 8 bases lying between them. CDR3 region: CASSYSRIANEKLFF. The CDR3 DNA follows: TGTGCCAGCAGTTACTCACGGATCGCTAATGAAAAACTGTTTTTT.

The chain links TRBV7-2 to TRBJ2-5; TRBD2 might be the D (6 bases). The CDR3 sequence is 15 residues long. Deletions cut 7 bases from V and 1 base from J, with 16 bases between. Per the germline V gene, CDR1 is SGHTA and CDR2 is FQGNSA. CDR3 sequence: CASTLHGGLQETQYF. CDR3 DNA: TGTGCCAGCACCCTCCACGGAGGGCTCCAAGAGACCCAGTACTTC.